The 32 T cell receptor beta chains below were found in one sample sequenced in a study of Tregs in tolerant kidney transplant recipients. Profiling relied on immunoSEQ multiplex PCR, and the TCRdb table lists in-frame clones only, not all of them. The repertoire holds tens of thousands of clones, around 87% seen once, with approximately 3.9% in the top ten. Mixed chimerism was transient after nonmyeloablative marrow transplants from related graft donors. Sequencing was performed on CD4+ T cells from blood (PBMCs), taken 6 months after the transplant. The receptors were sampled from a human patient who received a combined kidney and bone marrow transplant. Some of the T cells might come from the graft donor.

The chain employs TRBV27 and TRBJ1-4; TRBD1 matches at 9 bases. V shed 3 bases and J 7 bases; nucleotides not matched to a gene: 3. CDR1 MNHEY and CDR2 SMNVEV come from the germline V gene (reference sequence). The CDR3 has 14 residues. The CDR3 region has the DNA TGTGCCAGCAGTTTCCTGACAGGGGGTGAAAAACTGTTTTTT. This sequence encodes CASSFLTGGEKLFF.

The sample holds a few counts of this clone. The rearrangement links TRBV19 to TRBJ1-6, with a possible D match to TRBD1 (6 bases). The V and J ends lost 6 bases and 7 bases respectively, with 13 bases between them. CDR3 length: 14 amino acids. Germline CDR1 reads LNHDA; CDR2 reads SQIVND (reference sequence). The CDR3, as DNA: TGTGCCAGTAGCAGGTCAGGGGACAATTCACCCCTCCACTTT. It is translated as CASSRSGDNSPLHF.

The genes are TRBV4-2 and TRBJ1-2, with 8 bases fitting TRBD1. V gave up 2 bases and J gave up 4 bases; unmatched junction bases: 6. Germline V lookup: CDR1 LGHNA, CDR2 YNFKEQ. The length of the CDR3 is 15 residues. The CDR3 sequence is CASSQPDREIYGYTF. The CDR3 DNA reads TGTGCCAGCAGCCAACCGGACAGGGAAATCTATGGCTACACCTTC.

This chain connects TRBV4-2 to TRBJ2-7, with TRBD2 matching 7 bases. With V trimmed by 0 bases and J by 7 bases, 9 bases remained unmatched. The CDR3 runs 15 residues. The V gene's germline CDR1 is LGHNA and CDR2 YNFKEQ. CDR3 loop: CASSQDKTGGREQYF. The CDR3 DNA reads TGTGCCAGCAGCCAAGATAAGACGGGAGGTCGAGAGCAGTACTTC.

The chain employs TRBV28 and TRBJ1-2; D possibly corresponds to TRBD1 (6 bases). CDR1 is MDHEN and CDR2 is SYDVKM in the germline V gene. CDR3 length: 15 amino acids. V gave up 2 bases and J gave up 5 bases, with 15 bases separating them. CDR3 protein: CASSLGGAREYGYTF. CDR3 in DNA: TGTGCCAGCAGTTTAGGGGGGGCGCGGGAGTATGGCTACACCTTC.

The V gene is TRBV7-7, the J gene TRBJ2-1; unclear D gene. The germline gives CDR1 SSHAT, CDR2 FNYEAQ (reference sequence). Trimming removed 1 base at V and 6 bases at J, with 7 bases between. The CDR3 covers 13 residues. The CDR3 region has the DNA TGTGCCAGCAGCTTAGGTAGTTTCAATGAGCAGTTCTTC. This encodes CASSLGSFNEQFF. Full variable domain (outside the CDR3, taken from reference TRBV7-7 and TRBJ2-1): GAGVSQSPRYKVTKRGQDVTLRCDPISSHATLYWYQQALGQGPEFLTYFNYEAQPDKSGLPSDRFSAERPEGSISTLTIQRTEQRDSAMYRCASSLGSFNEQFFGPGTRLTVL.

This clone was recorded only once. J is TRBJ2-3 and V is TRBV5-1; no clear D. This CDR3 is 12 amino acids long. Per germline, CDR1 SGHRS and CDR2 YFSETQ. Trimming removed 0 bases from V and 5 bases from J, with 4 bases in between. This CDR3 reads CASSLALDTQYF. As DNA, the CDR3 is TGCGCCAGCAGCTTGGCCCTAGATACGCAGTATTTT.

The rearrangement joins TRBV7-2 to TRBJ1-1; 9 positions agree with TRBD1. The CDR3 loop spans 14 amino acids. The germline gives CDR1 SGHTA, CDR2 FQGNSA. V shed 5 bases and J 4 bases; nucleotides not matched to a gene: 5. CDR3 amino acids: CASSPRQGGTEAFF. DNA of the CDR3: TGTGCCAGCAGCCCCCGACAGGGGGGCACTGAAGCTTTCTTT. Complete variable domain (other parts from reference TRBV7-2 and TRBJ1-1): GAGVSQSPSNKVTEKGKDVELRCDPISGHTALYWYRQSLGQGLEFLIYFQGNSAPDKSGLPSDRFSAERTGGSVSTLTIQRTQQEDSAVYLCASSPRQGGTEAFFGQGTRLTVV.

The J gene is TRBJ2-1, the V gene TRBV7-2, with TRBD2 matching 8 bases. CDR3 length: 16 amino acids. In germline, CDR1 is SGHTA, CDR2 FQGNSA. V trimming: 5 bases; J trimming: 6 bases; junction bases outside the gene matches: 12. The CDR3 sequence: CASSPGTGTSTNEQFF. As DNA, the CDR3 is TGTGCCAGCAGCCCCGGGACCGGGACTAGTACCAATGAGCAGTTCTTC.

The chain links TRBV2 to TRBJ2-5, with TRBD2 matching 10 bases. CDR3 length equals 15 residues. The ends lost 4 bases at V and 4 bases at J; junction bases unmatched: 6. The V gene's germline CDR1 is SNHLY and CDR2 FYNNEI. The CDR3 DNA follows: TGTGCCAGCAGTGCGGGTAGCGGGAGGTTAGAGACCCAGTACTTC. It encodes CASSAGSGRLETQYF.

The chain links TRBV19 to TRBJ2-1; D is perhaps TRBD2 (6 bases). Trimming took 9 bases from V and 2 from J, leaving 17 bases between them. Germline values: CDR1 LNHDA, CDR2 SQIVND (reference sequence). The CDR3 runs 15 residues. The CDR3 coding sequence is TGTGCCAGCCGAGGCGGGGACGGTACCTACAATGAGCAGTTCTTC. Translated: CASRGGDGTYNEQFF.

The rearrangement uses TRBV7-2 and TRBJ2-3; D is ambiguous. CDR3 length equals 11 residues. Trimming shortened V by 2 bases and J by 8 bases, and 5 bases separated the two germline ends. Germline-derived CDR1 and CDR2 are SGHTA and FQGNSA. CDR3 loop: CASSLPFTQYF. The CDR3 DNA is TGTGCCAGCAGCTTACCCTTTACGCAGTATTTT.

The V gene is TRBV4-1, the J gene TRBJ1-5, with D hard to call. The CDR3 spans 14 residues. The V gene lost 0 bases and the J gene lost 4 bases, with 7 bases spanning the gap. Germline assignment: CDR1 MGHRA and CDR2 YSYEKL. CDR3: CASSQDRGNQPQHF. CDR3 DNA: TGCGCCAGCAGCCAAGACAGAGGTAATCAGCCCCAGCATTTT.

The chain carries TRBV7-9 and TRBJ2-7; 7 bases are shared with TRBD2. This CDR3 is built from 15 residues. J was trimmed by 2 bases and V by 1 base; bases with no gene match: 5. Germline CDR1 SEHNR, CDR2 FQNEAQ (reference sequence). In DNA form, the CDR3 reads TGTGCCAGCAGCTTAGTGGAGGGAGGGCCCTACGAGCAGTACTTC. It is translated as CASSLVEGGPYEQYF.

The chain couples TRBV5-1 to TRBJ1-2; D unresolved. The germline V and J ends were trimmed by 1 base and 6 bases, with 10 bases remaining between them. This CDR3 contains 13 residues. Looked up from germline, CDR1 is SGHRS and CDR2 is YFSETQ. The CDR3 protein is CASSLIGRDGYTF. The CDR3 nucleotides read TGCGCCAGCAGCTTGATCGGGCGGGATGGCTACACCTTC. Looking up the rest from reference TRBV5-1 and TRBJ1-2 gives the full variable domain: KAGVTQTPRYLIKTRGQQVTLSCSPISGHRSVSWYQQTPGQGLQFLFEYFSETQRNKGNFPGRFSGRQFSNSRSEMNVSTLELGDSALYLCASSLIGRDGYTFGSGTRLTVV.

The rearrangement links TRBV14 to TRBJ2-3; no reliable D call. The V end lost 4 bases, the J end lost 0 bases, and 8 bases lay between the germline ends. Germline CDR1 and CDR2: SGHDN and FVKESK. The CDR3 runs to 14 residues. CDR3 coding DNA: TGTGCCAGCAGCCTGGAGACTAGCACAGATACGCAGTATTTT. Translating gives CASSLETSTDTQYF.

V and J are TRBV5-1 and TRBJ2-2, with 7 bases lining up with TRBD2. CDR1 and CDR2 (germline): SGHRS, YFSETQ. V lost 0 bases and J lost 4; bases outside the gene matches: 6. The CDR3 covers 16 residues. This CDR3 reads CASSLVGGRTTGELFF. The DNA for the CDR3 is TGCGCCAGCAGCTTGGTTGGCGGGAGAACCACCGGGGAGCTGTTTTTT.

This chain connects TRBV7-2 to TRBJ1-2; 7 bases agree with TRBD1. V dropped 5 bases and J dropped 2; count of bases not matched to a gene: 5. This CDR3 is 14 amino acids long. The germline CDR1 and CDR2 sequences are SGHTA and FQGNSA. The CDR3 loop reads CASSLDRDNYGYTF. The CDR3 region has the DNA TGTGCCAGCAGCCTAGACAGGGACAACTATGGCTACACCTTC.

V gene TRBV4-3 combines with J gene TRBJ1-4; a weak D match, TRBD1 (6 bases). Trimming took 0 bases from V and 8 from J, leaving 19 bases between them. CDR3 size: 17 residues. The germline CDR1 and CDR2 sequences are LGHNA and YSLEER. CDR3 sequence: CASSQDWAIGGREKLFF. In DNA, the CDR3 is TGCGCCAGCAGCCAAGATTGGGCCATTGGGGGCCGGGAAAAACTGTTTTTT.

This clone is labeled medium-sized (0.01 to 0.1%). V is TRBV6-1 and J is TRBJ1-5, with D perhaps matching TRBD1 (5 bases). The CDR3 extends over 13 amino acids. From germline, CDR1 is MNHNS and CDR2 SASEGT. V shed 2 bases and J shed 9 bases, with 11 bases lying between them. CDR3 protein: CASSERGLLPQHF. The DNA for the CDR3 is TGTGCCAGCAGTGAAAGGGGACTTTTGCCCCAGCATTTT.

The chain is built from TRBV6-6 and TRBJ2-2; TRBD1 aligns across 8 bases. After removal of 6 bases from V and 5 bases from J, the junction contained 2 bases not matched to a gene. CDR3 length equals 13 residues. Germline CDR1 and CDR2: MNHNY and SVGAGI (reference sequence). CDR3 in amino acids: CASRRTGTGELFF. The CDR3 DNA sequence: TGTGCCAGCAGAAGGACAGGGACCGGGGAGCTGTTTTTT.

This chain links TRBV27 with TRBJ2-1; TRBD2 is a possible D gene (5 bases). Germline CDR1 MNHEY, CDR2 SMNVEV (reference sequence). This CDR3 region has 15 residues. The ends were cut back, 3 bases at V and 4 bases at J, with 13 bases in the middle. The CDR3 sequence is CASSLILAPYNEQFF. CDR3 in DNA: TGTGCCAGCAGTTTGATCTTAGCGCCATACAATGAGCAGTTCTTC.

This sequence joins TRBV30 and TRBJ2-7; 8 bases are shared with TRBD1. This CDR3 has 16 residues. Germline CDR1 GTSNPN, CDR2 SVGIG (reference sequence). V gave up 2 bases and J gave up 3 bases; unmatched junction bases: 12. Here the CDR3 DNA reads TGTGCCTGGAGTAACCCCCGGGACAGGAGTATCTACGAGCAGTACTTC. Translation: CAWSNPRDRSIYEQYF.

The chain links TRBV5-4 to TRBJ2-3; D possibly corresponds to TRBD2 (6 bases). Germline values: CDR1 SGHNT, CDR2 YYREEE (reference sequence). The V end lost 3 bases, the J end lost 6 bases, and 11 bases lay between the germline ends. The CDR3 extends over 13 amino acids. Here the CDR3 reads CASSWDLGDTQYF. As DNA, the CDR3 is TGTGCCAGCAGCTGGGACTTAGGGGATACGCAGTATTTT.

This sequence joins TRBV4-2 and TRBJ2-1; tentatively, D is TRBD2 (7 bases). There are 16 residues in the CDR3. Germline CDR1 is LGHNA and CDR2 is YNFKEQ. V was trimmed by 2 bases and J by 2 bases, leaving 13 bases between them. DNA of the CDR3: TGTGCCAGCAGCCAAAGGGCGGGGGCCACCTACAATGAGCAGTTCTTC. Its translation: CASSQRAGATYNEQFF.

The rearrangement links TRBV5-1 to TRBJ1-5; 10 nucleotides agree with TRBD1. The V gene's germline CDR1 is SGHRS and CDR2 YFSETQ. The CDR3 contains 15 residues. J was trimmed by 5 bases and V by 0 bases; bases with no gene match: 2. The CDR3 coding sequence is TGCGCCAGCAGCTTGGGACAGGGGGCACATCAGCCCCAGCATTTT. Translated, it gives CASSLGQGAHQPQHF. Filled out from reference TRBV5-1 and TRBJ1-5, the complete variable domain reads KAGVTQTPRYLIKTRGQQVTLSCSPISGHRSVSWYQQTPGQGLQFLFEYFSETQRNKGNFPGRFSGRQFSNSRSEMNVSTLELGDSALYLCASSLGQGAHQPQHFGDGTRLSIL.

The rearrangement links TRBV7-6 to TRBJ2-5, with 9 bases identical to TRBD1. The CDR3 totals 15 residues. V gave up 5 bases and J gave up 4 bases; unmatched junction bases: 8. CDR1 is SGHVS and CDR2 is FNYEAQ in the germline V gene. The CDR3 loop is CASSPMTGGIETQYF. CDR3 coding DNA: TGTGCCAGCAGCCCCATGACAGGGGGTATAGAGACCCAGTACTTC.

For the CDR3, the DNA is TGCGCCAGCAGCATGGGACAGGGAGCCGGGGAGCTGTTTTTT. This translates into CASSMGQGAGELFF. The chain combines TRBV5-1 with TRBJ2-2, with 9 bases identical to TRBD1. The junction had 4 bases not matched to a gene; V was cut back by 4 bases and J by 6 bases. CDR3 length equals 14 residues. Germline-derived CDR1 and CDR2 are SGHRS and YFSETQ.

J is TRBJ2-5 and V is TRBV28, with 7 bases fitting TRBD1. Losses at the gene ends were 5 bases for V and 2 bases for J; bases not matched to a gene: 8. This CDR3 is built from 15 residues. Germline V lookup: CDR1 MDHEN, CDR2 SYDVKM. The CDR3 region is CASSIPGQPQETQYF. The CDR3 region has the DNA TGTGCCAGCAGTATCCCGGGACAGCCACAAGAGACCCAGTACTTC.

The rearrangement joins TRBV10-3 to TRBJ2-7; no reliable D call. Germline V gives CDR1 ENHRY, CDR2 SYGVKD. V lost 2 bases to trimming and J lost 4 bases, with 9 bases between them. The length of the CDR3 is 13 residues. CDR3 nucleotides: TGTGCCATCAGTGAGAGGAGAGGTTACGAGCAGTACTTC. Residues: CAISERRGYEQYF.

The chain joins TRBV5-1 to TRBJ1-2; D is unresolved. CDR3 length: 13 residues. Germline V gene lookup returns CDR1 SGHRS and CDR2 YFSETQ. V lost 0 bases to trimming and J lost 5 bases, with 8 bases between them. The chain's CDR3 is CASSLASLYGYTF. Here the CDR3 DNA reads TGCGCCAGCAGCTTGGCCTCTCTTTATGGCTACACCTTC.

The CDR3, as DNA: TGCGCCAGCAGACCCGGGACTAGCGGGAGGTGGGAAGATACGCAGTATTTT. Translation: CASRPGTSGRWEDTQYF. This sequence joins TRBV10-1 and TRBJ2-3, with TRBD2 identical over 15 bases. Germline values: CDR1 WNHNN, CDR2 SYGVQD (reference sequence). J lost 5 bases, V lost 6 bases, and 9 bases had no gene match. This CDR3 has 17 amino acids.